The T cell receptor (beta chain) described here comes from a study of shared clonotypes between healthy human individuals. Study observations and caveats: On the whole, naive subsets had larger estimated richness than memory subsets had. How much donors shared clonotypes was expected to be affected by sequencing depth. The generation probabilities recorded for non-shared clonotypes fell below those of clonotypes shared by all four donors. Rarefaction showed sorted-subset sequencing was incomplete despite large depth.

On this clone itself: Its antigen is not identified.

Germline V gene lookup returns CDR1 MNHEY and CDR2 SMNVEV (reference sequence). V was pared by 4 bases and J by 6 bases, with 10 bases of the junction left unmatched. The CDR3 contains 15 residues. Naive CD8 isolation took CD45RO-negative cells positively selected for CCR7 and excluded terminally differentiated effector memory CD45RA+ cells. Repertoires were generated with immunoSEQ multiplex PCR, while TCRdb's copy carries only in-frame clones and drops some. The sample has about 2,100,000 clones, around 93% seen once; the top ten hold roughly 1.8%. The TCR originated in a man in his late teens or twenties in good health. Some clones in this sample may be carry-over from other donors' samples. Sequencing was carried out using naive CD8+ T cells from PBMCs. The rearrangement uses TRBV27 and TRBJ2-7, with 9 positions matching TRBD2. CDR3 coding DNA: TGTGCCAGCAGTTGGACTAGCGAGAGCCCCCGCGAGCAGTACTTC. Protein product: CASSWTSESPREQYF.